The 19 T cell receptor beta chains listed next were all sequenced from one sample in a study of shared clonotypes between healthy human individuals. Here immunoSEQ multiplex PCR was the method, and the copy in TCRdb shows in-frame clones only, minus some. Of hundreds of thousands of clones listed, 90% to 96% were seen once; the top ten hold under 0.06%. The specimen was naive CD4+ T cells sorted from blood. The subset here: CD45RA+ positively selected. All receptors come from a woman aged 25 to 39 in good health.

The V gene is TRBV4-1, the J gene TRBJ2-4; the match to TRBD1 covers 9 bases. The trim removed 1 base at V and 5 bases at J, leaving 3 bases unmatched. The CDR3 contains 15 residues. Germline CDR1 MGHRA, CDR2 YSYEKL. CDR3 sequence reads: CASSQGQGDQNIQYF. The CDR3 DNA sequence: TGCGCCAGCAGCCAAGGACAGGGGGACCAAAACATTCAGTACTTC.

V usage is TRBV7-7 and J usage is TRBJ2-5; 14 bases align to TRBD2. This CDR3 comprises 16 residues. J gave up 5 bases and V 3 bases, and 5 bases lay outside the gene matches. Germline loops: CDR1 SSHAT, CDR2 FNYEAQ (reference sequence). The CDR3 region is CASSLGTSGSQETQYF. In DNA form, the CDR3 reads TGTGCCAGCAGCTTGGGGACTAGCGGGAGTCAGGAGACCCAGTACTTC.

The chain recombines TRBV15 with TRBJ1-5; a weak D match, TRBD1 (5 bases). V was cut by 0 bases and J by 2 bases, with 11 bases left in between. Germline values: CDR1 LNHNV, CDR2 YYDKDF (reference sequence). This CDR3 contains 16 residues. The CDR3 DNA reads as TGTGCCACCAGCAGAGATAGGAGGGGTGGCAATCAGCCCCAGCATTTT. The encoded protein is CATSRDRRGGNQPQHF.

The V call is TRBV28, the J call TRBJ1-4; D gene unclear. The CDR3 loop spans 18 amino acids. CDR1 is MDHEN, CDR2 SYDVKM, per germline. The V end was cut by 5 bases, the J end by 0 bases, with 19 bases between. Written as DNA, the CDR3 is TGTGCCAGCAGTCTAACCCCTGGTGTCAGCTCAACTAATGAAAAACTGTTTTTT. Protein: CASSLTPGVSSTNEKLFF. Looking up the rest from reference TRBV28 and TRBJ1-4 gives the full variable domain: DVKVTQSSRYLVKRTGEKVFLECVQDMDHENMFWYRQDPGLGLRLIYFSYDVKMKEKGDIPEGYSVSREKKERFSLILESASTNQTSMYLCASSLTPGVSSTNEKLFFGSGTQLSVL.

The chain recombines TRBV9 with TRBJ2-1, with 8 bases identical to TRBD1. The V gene end was trimmed by 1 base and the J gene end by 7 bases; junction bases not matched to a gene: 7. The CDR3 runs to 15 residues. Germline CDR1 SGDLS, CDR2 YYNGEE. The CDR3 coding sequence is TGTGCCAGCAGCGTACAGGGGGCGGCTTCGAATGAGCAGTTCTTC. This gives the protein CASSVQGAASNEQFF.

The CDR3 sequence is CAISPGAEVADTQYF. The DNA of the CDR3 is TGTGCCATCAGCCCCGGGGCGGAAGTTGCAGATACGCAGTATTTT. This chain uses TRBV10-3 with TRBJ2-3; possibly TRBD1 or TRBD2 for D (5 bases each). This CDR3 comprises 15 residues. Germline V gene sequence: CDR1 ENHRY, CDR2 SYGVKD. V lost 6 bases and J lost 4, with 17 bases in between.

The genes are TRBV13 and TRBJ2-7; D possibly uses TRBD1 or TRBD2 (6 bases each). Between the trimmed V and J ends, which lost 5 bases and 6 bases, there was a span of 14 bases. Per germline, CDR1 PRHDT and CDR2 FYEKMQ (reference sequence). The CDR3 loop spans 13 amino acids. The CDR3 spells CASSPTGRSEQYF. In DNA form, the CDR3 reads TGTGCCAGCAGCCCCACAGGGAGGAGCGAGCAGTACTTC.

V is TRBV21-1 and J is TRBJ1-3; TRBD1, as called in the table, went unchecked against the DNA. TRBV21-1 is marked as a pseudogene. The CDR3 sequence is 20 residues long. As DNA, the CDR3 is TGTGCCAGCAGCCTAAGCCCGGGACAGGGGTCTATTGGGCCTGGAAACACCATATATTTT. Translation: CASSLSPGQGSIGPGNTIYF.

The J gene is TRBJ2-7, the V gene TRBV5-1, with unresolved D. Per germline, CDR1 SGHRS and CDR2 YFSETQ. The CDR3 contains 15 residues. The V and J ends lost 3 bases and 6 bases respectively, with 19 bases between them. The CDR3 DNA is TGCGCCAGCAGCTCGGAGAATGCCGGACCTCGCGAGCAGTACTTC. Residues: CASSSENAGPREQYF.

J is TRBJ1-4 and V is TRBV19, with 9 bases identical to TRBD1. Germline-derived CDR1 and CDR2 are LNHDA and SQIVND (reference sequence). The V and J ends lost 7 bases and 6 bases, in that order; junction bases with no gene match: 6. The CDR3 is made up of 14 amino acids. In DNA form, the CDR3 reads TGTGCCAGTACTACGGGACAGGGCCATGAAAAACTGTTTTTT. Translation gives CASTTGQGHEKLFF.

The chain recombines TRBV7-6 with TRBJ2-3; 10 bases match TRBD2. There are 17 residues in the CDR3. V gave up 0 bases and J gave up 6 bases; unmatched junction bases: 9. Germline-derived CDR1 and CDR2 are SGHVS and FNYEAQ. The CDR3: CASSLAGTSGISDTQYF. The CDR3 DNA reads TGTGCCAGCAGCTTAGCAGGAACTAGCGGGATAAGCGATACGCAGTATTTT.

The CDR3 sequence: CAWTGLTNTEAFF. The CDR3 bases are TGTGCCTGGACGGGCCTGACGAACACTGAAGCTTTCTTT. The rearrangement links TRBV30 to TRBJ1-1; D gene ambiguous. V lost 4 bases and J lost 1, with 10 bases in between. The CDR3 is made up of 13 amino acids. Germline lookup yields CDR1 GTSNPN and CDR2 SVGIG (reference sequence).

This chain joins TRBV7-9 and TRBJ1-1; D is undetermined. Trimming cost V 1 base and J 1 base, with 7 bases left between them. CDR1 is SEHNR and CDR2 is FQNEAQ in the germline V gene (reference sequence). The CDR3 has 14 residues. CDR3 sequence: CASSLEEGNTEAFF. CDR3 in DNA: TGTGCCAGCAGCTTAGAGGAGGGGAACACTGAAGCTTTCTTT.

This chain joins TRBV28 and TRBJ2-1; tentative D call: TRBD2 (5 bases). Germline-derived CDR1 and CDR2 are MDHEN and SYDVKM. The CDR3 loop spans 14 amino acids. V was pared by 5 bases and J by 9 bases, with 17 bases between. The CDR3 reads CASSTRTHSVEQFF. As DNA, the CDR3 is TGTGCCAGCAGTACACGGACTCATTCTGTTGAGCAGTTCTTC. Variable domain in full (rest from reference TRBV28 and TRBJ2-1): DVKVTQSSRYLVKRTGEKVFLECVQDMDHENMFWYRQDPGLGLRLIYFSYDVKMKEKGDIPEGYSVSREKKERFSLILESASTNQTSMYLCASSTRTHSVEQFFGPGTRLTVL.

This chain uses TRBV19 with TRBJ2-3; 9 bases align to TRBD1. This CDR3 has 18 residues. Germline trimming cut 3 bases from V and 3 bases from J; bases unmatched to any gene: 13. CDR1 is LNHDA and CDR2 is SQIVND in the germline V gene (reference sequence). CDR3 loop: CASSIGGQQGAKTDTQYF. CDR3 nucleotide sequence: TGTGCCAGTAGTATTGGTGGGCAACAGGGGGCGAAGACAGATACGCAGTATTTT.

V is TRBV19 and J is TRBJ1-2; 9 positions match TRBD1. In germline, CDR1 is LNHDA, CDR2 SQIVND (reference sequence). Germline trimming cut 3 bases from V and 6 bases from J; bases unmatched to any gene: 5. This CDR3 has 14 amino acids. Here the CDR3 DNA reads TGTGCCAGTAGTATCACAGGGGGCCTAGATGGCTACACCTTC. It translates to CASSITGGLDGYTF.

This rearrangement joins TRBV28 to TRBJ2-7; D is uncertain. V was pared by 7 bases and J by 5 bases, with 15 bases between. Germline V gene data show CDR1 as MDHEN and CDR2 as SYDVKM. The length of the CDR3 is 13 residues. This CDR3 reads CASTRPGSNEQYF. CDR3 sequence (DNA): TGTGCCAGCACGCGGCCGGGTTCTAACGAGCAGTACTTC.

The chain recombines TRBV5-1 with TRBJ2-6; 9 bases are shared with TRBD1. With V trimmed by 2 bases and J by 3 bases, 9 bases remained unmatched. The CDR3 contains 18 residues. Germline assignment: CDR1 SGHRS and CDR2 YFSETQ. CDR3 in DNA: TGCGCCAGCAGCTTAGTGGGACAGGGTTTGAGTGGGGCCAACGTCCTGACTTTC. It translates to CASSLVGQGLSGANVLTF. The full variable domain, with the rest looked up from reference TRBV5-1 and TRBJ2-6, is KAGVTQTPRYLIKTRGQQVTLSCSPISGHRSVSWYQQTPGQGLQFLFEYFSETQRNKGNFPGRFSGRQFSNSRSEMNVSTLELGDSALYLCASSLVGQGLSGANVLTFGAGSRLTVL.

V is TRBV15 and J is TRBJ1-4, with 7 nucleotides matching TRBD1. This CDR3 contains 15 residues. V shed 0 bases and J 8 bases; nucleotides not matched to a gene: 6. CDR1 and CDR2 from the germline V gene are LNHNV and YYDKDF (reference sequence). The CDR3 here is CATSREIQGREKLFF. Written as DNA, the CDR3 is TGTGCCACCAGCAGAGAAATACAGGGGCGGGAAAAACTGTTTTTT. The variable domain in full, with the rest retrieved from reference TRBV15 and TRBJ1-4, is DAMVIQNPRYQVTQFGKPVTLSCSQTLNHNVMYWYQQKSSQAPKLLFHYYDKDFNNEADTPDNFQSRRPNTSFCFLDIRSPGLGDTAMYLCATSREIQGREKLFFGSGTQLSVL.